Each of the 21 T cell receptor beta chains below was sequenced from the same sample in a study of identical twins. TCRdb reanalysed the 5' RACE reads using MiXCR and keeps one entry per CDR3 protein. The table has 600,000 to 700,000 distinct CDR3 sequences, 21% seen once. This sample also belongs to another study, concerning T cells expressing NK-cell markers.

Sequenced sample: PBMCs. The receptors shown here come from a woman under 30 in good health.

The genes are TRBV15 and TRBJ2-1; D is uncertain. V was clipped by 5 bases and J by 9 bases, with 8 bases between them. The CDR3 runs to 11 residues. CDR1 and CDR2 from the germline V gene are LNHNV and YYDKDF (reference sequence). The CDR3: CATSWVGEQFF. The CDR3 DNA reads as TGTGCCACCAGCTGGGTAGGTGAGCAGTTCTTC. The variable domain in full, completed from reference TRBV15 and TRBJ2-1, reads DAMVIQNPRYQVTQFGKPVTLSCSQTLNHNVMYWYQQKSSQAPKLLFHYYDKDFNNEADTPDNFQSRRPNTSFCFLDIRSPGLGDTAMYLCATSWVGEQFFGPGTRLTVL.

The rearrangement joins TRBV7-2 to TRBJ2-7, with D possibly TRBD1 on 5 matching bases. The germline V and J ends were trimmed by 2 bases and 6 bases, with 17 bases remaining between them. The CDR3 has 15 residues. The germline gives CDR1 SGHTA, CDR2 FQGNSA. The DNA for the CDR3 is TGTGCCAGCAGCTTAAGTCGGCAGGGTCTCGGCGAGCAGTACTTC. Its translation is CASSLSRQGLGEQYF.

This chain joins TRBV4-2 and TRBJ2-5, with D possibly being TRBD2 (7 bases). The ends were cut back, 3 bases at V and 2 bases at J, with 13 bases in the middle. This CDR3 is built from 15 residues. CDR1 is LGHNA, CDR2 YNFKEQ, per germline. In DNA, the CDR3 is TGTGCCAGCAGCCAGGGGGGGGCAAGACAAGAGACCCAGTACTTC. Translated: CASSQGGARQETQYF.

The rearrangement uses TRBV7-2 and TRBJ1-4; TRBD1 aligns across 7 bases. Looked up from germline, CDR1 is SGHTA and CDR2 is FQGNSA. The CDR3 has 14 residues. V shed 6 bases and J 7 bases; nucleotides not matched to a gene: 8. CDR3 nucleotides: TGTGCCAGCAGTTTTACAGGGGATAGTGAAAAACTGTTTTTT. The encoded protein is CASSFTGDSEKLFF. The whole variable domain, filled in from reference TRBV7-2 and TRBJ1-4, reads GAGVSQSPSNKVTEKGKDVELRCDPISGHTALYWYRQSLGQGLEFLIYFQGNSAPDKSGLPSDRFSAERTGGSVSTLTIQRTQQEDSAVYLCASSFTGDSEKLFFGSGTQLSVL.

This clonotype occurred a few times. This sequence joins TRBV12-3 or TRBV12-4 and TRBJ2-7, with 10 bases identical to TRBD2. V lost 10 bases and J lost 5; bases outside the gene matches: 11. The CDR3 has 14 amino acids. Here the CDR3 reads CATATGTSANEQYF. The CDR3 DNA is TGTGCCACCGCAACCGGGACTAGCGCTAACGAGCAGTACTTC.

The chain carries TRBV20-1 and TRBJ2-7; D could derive from TRBD1 or TRBD2 (6 bases each). Germline lookup yields CDR1 DFQATT and CDR2 SNEGSKA (reference sequence). The CDR3 length is 14 residues. V was pared by 3 bases and J by 3 bases, with 15 bases between. The CDR3 here is CSARSQEGGYEQYF. CDR3 DNA: TGCAGTGCTAGGTCCCAAGAGGGGGGCTACGAGCAGTACTTC.

This sequence joins TRBV6-2 or TRBV6-3 and TRBJ2-7, with unresolved D. Germline CDR1 and CDR2: MNHEY and SVGEGT. CDR3 size: 12 residues. V lost 6 bases, J lost 3 bases, and 9 bases lay in between. The CDR3 coding sequence is TGTGCCAGCAGCCGCACCCGCTACGAGCAGTACTTC. It is translated as CASSRTRYEQYF.

The V call is TRBV18, the J call TRBJ2-3; 10 bases are a match to TRBD2. The germline V gene encodes CDR1 KGHSH and CDR2 LQKENI. This CDR3 is built from 15 residues. V was pared by 0 bases and J by 5 bases, with 2 bases of the junction left unmatched. The DNA of the CDR3 is TGTGCCAGCTCACCACCGGGACTAGCGTTAGATACGCAGTATTTT. Translating gives CASSPPGLALDTQYF.

This clonotype was detected many times. The chain joins TRBV20-1 to TRBJ2-5, with a possible D match to TRBD1 (5 bases). CDR1 and CDR2 (germline): DFQATT, SNEGSKA (reference sequence). The CDR3 extends over 14 amino acids. Trimming took 5 bases from V and 7 from J, leaving 20 bases between them. CDR3 in amino acids: CSASLQQVLGTQYF. CDR3 DNA sequence: TGCAGTGCTTCCCTGCAACAGGTTTTGGGGACCCAGTACTTC.

This clonotype was counted only a few times. The V and J genes are TRBV11-2 and TRBJ1-3, with D perhaps matching TRBD1 (5 bases). Trimming shortened V by 6 bases and J by 6 bases, and 15 bases separated the two germline ends. The CDR3 consists of 14 residues. Germline V gene data show CDR1 as SGHAT and CDR2 as FQNNGV. The CDR3 sequence is CASSLQDGVNTIYF. The CDR3 DNA sequence: TGTGCCAGCAGTTTACAGGACGGAGTAAACACCATATATTTT.

This clonotype has a count of ten or more. The CDR3 region has the DNA TGTGCCAGCAGTTTACGCCTGGACAATTCACCCCTCCACTTT. Its translation is CASSLRLDNSPLHF. The chain has TRBV12-3 or TRBV12-4 and TRBJ1-6; D call uncertain. CDR3 length equals 14 residues. V lost 2 bases, J lost 7 bases, and 9 bases lay in between.

The gene calls are TRBV14 and TRBJ2-7, with D possibly being TRBD2 (5 bases). The CDR3 extends over 14 amino acids. V was shortened by 3 bases and J by 7 bases, with 16 bases between the two germline ends. Germline values: CDR1 SGHDN, CDR2 FVKESK. CDR3: CASSHGLGISEQYF. As DNA, the CDR3 is TGTGCCAGCAGCCACGGACTCGGGATTAGTGAGCAGTACTTC. Full variable domain (rest looked up from reference TRBV14 and TRBJ2-7): EAGVTQFPSHSVIEKGQTVTLRCDPISGHDNLYWYRRVMGKEIKFLLHFVKESKQDESGMPNNRFLAERTGGTYSTLKVQPAELEDSGVYFCASSHGLGISEQYFGPGTRLTVT.

The chain recombines TRBV20-1 with TRBJ1-3; D is undetermined. Germline V gene data show CDR1 as DFQATT and CDR2 as SNEGSKA (reference sequence). The CDR3 covers 16 residues. Trimming removed 0 bases from V and 3 bases from J, with 15 bases in between. Here the CDR3 DNA reads TGCAGTGCTAGAGATGACGGAAGCTTGGATGGAAACACCATATATTTT. It is translated as CSARDDGSLDGNTIYF.

In its sample, this clonotype was seen a few times. The rearrangement links TRBV12-3 or TRBV12-4 to TRBJ2-7; D perhaps matches TRBD2 (5 bases). With 6 bases removed from V and 1 base from J, the gap between germline ends came to 19 bases. The CDR3 is 16 amino acids. The CDR3 sequence is CASSSSIRRISYEQYF. The CDR3 coding sequence is TGTGCCAGCAGCTCTTCGATCAGGAGGATTTCCTACGAGCAGTACTTC.

The chain recombines TRBV6-5 with TRBJ2-3, with D perhaps given as TRBD1 or TRBD2 (5 bases each). The CDR3 covers 15 residues. Germline CDR1 and CDR2: MNHEY and SVGAGI. V lost 0 bases to trimming and J lost 8 bases, with 15 bases between them. The CDR3 protein is CASSYSIVGGTTQYF. CDR3 coding DNA: TGTGCCAGCAGTTACTCTATCGTTGGGGGAACTACGCAGTATTTT.

This rearrangement joins TRBV12-3 or TRBV12-4 to TRBJ2-2; D tentatively reads TRBD1 or TRBD2 (5 bases each). Trimming removed 2 bases at V and 9 bases at J, with 25 bases between. The CDR3 length is 18 residues. CDR3 sequence: CASSLTDSERGWGRELFF. In DNA form, the CDR3 reads TGTGCCAGCAGTTTAACGGATTCTGAACGGGGCTGGGGCCGGGAGCTGTTTTTT.

The table lists this clonotype with many counts. The chain has TRBV5-1 and TRBJ2-1, with 16 bases that match TRBD2. Germline CDR1 SGHRS, CDR2 YFSETQ. The V and J ends lost 3 bases and 7 bases, in that order; junction bases with no gene match: 7. The CDR3 loop spans 17 amino acids. The CDR3: CASSSGTSGGAGNEQFF. The CDR3 coding sequence is TGCGCCAGCAGCTCCGGGACTAGCGGGGGGGCGGGGAATGAGCAGTTCTTC.

This chain connects TRBV18 to TRBJ1-1, with no clear D. This CDR3 comprises 15 residues. Trimming took off 5 bases at V and 0 bases at J, with 13 bases between the two ends. Germline V CDR1 and CDR2: KGHSH, LQKENI. The CDR3 DNA follows: TGTGCCAGCTCAGGAGCAAGTTTCGTGAACACTGAAGCTTTCTTT. This translates into CASSGASFVNTEAFF.

The rearrangement joins TRBV4-3 to TRBJ2-3; weak D call: TRBD2 (6 bases). Germline values: CDR1 LGHNA, CDR2 YSLEER. V gave up 4 bases and J gave up 8 bases, with 16 bases separating them. The CDR3 covers 14 residues. DNA of the CDR3: TGCGCCAGCAGCCCCGCGCCCGGGACTGGTACGCAGTATTTT. It codes for CASSPAPGTGTQYF.

CDR3 protein: CASSQDPGMFTGELFF. DNA for the CDR3: TGTGCCAGCAGCCAAGACCCAGGGATGTTTACCGGGGAGCTGTTTTTT. This rearrangement joins TRBV3-1 to TRBJ2-2, with D maybe TRBD1 (5 bases). The CDR3 runs to 16 residues. The V gene lost 0 bases and the J gene lost 5 bases, with 13 bases spanning the gap. CDR1 is LGHDT, CDR2 YNNKEL, per germline (reference sequence).

In this sample, this clonotype turned up a few times. This sequence joins TRBV4-3 and TRBJ2-2, with TRBD1 matching 8 bases. V was clipped by 4 bases and J by 1 base; unmatched bases: 11. CDR1 is LGHNA and CDR2 is YSLEER in the germline V gene. The CDR3 totals 18 residues. The CDR3 sequence is CASSLAPGQGGNTGELFF. The CDR3 DNA follows: TGCGCCAGCAGCCTTGCCCCAGGACAGGGAGGGAACACCGGGGAGCTGTTTTTT.